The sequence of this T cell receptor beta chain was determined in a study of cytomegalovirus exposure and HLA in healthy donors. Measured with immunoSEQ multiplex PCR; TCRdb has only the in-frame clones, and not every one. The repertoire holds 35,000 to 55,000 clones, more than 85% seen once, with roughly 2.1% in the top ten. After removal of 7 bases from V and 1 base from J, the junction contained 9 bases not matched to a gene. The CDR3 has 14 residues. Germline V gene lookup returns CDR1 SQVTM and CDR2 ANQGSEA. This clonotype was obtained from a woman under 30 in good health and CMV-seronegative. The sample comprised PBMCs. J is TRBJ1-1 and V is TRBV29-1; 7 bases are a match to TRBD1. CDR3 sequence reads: CSGTINRGNTEAFF. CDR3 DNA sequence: TGCAGCGGAACAATAAACAGGGGGAACACTGAAGCTTTCTTT. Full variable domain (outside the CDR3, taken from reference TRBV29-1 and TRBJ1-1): SAVISQKPSRDICQRGTSLTIQCQVDSQVTMMFWYRQQPGQSLTLIATANQGSEATYESGFVIDKFPISRPNLTFSTLTVSNMSPEDSSIYLCSGTINRGNTEAFFGQGTRLTVV.